Listed below are T cell receptor beta chains from one sample, sequenced in a study of blood T cells in healthy people across ages. TCRdb reanalysed the 5' RACE reads using MiXCR and keeps one entry per CDR3 protein. The sample lists approximately 940,000 distinct CDR3 sequences, about 48% occurring once. Sequenced: blood. The receptor set was obtained from a man aged 25-45 years in good health. CDR3s include the opening cysteine and the closing phenylalanine or tryptophan.

V gene	J gene	CDR3 protein
TRBV10-3	TRBJ1-2	CAISVFPTGDYGYTF
TRBV4-3	TRBJ2-3	CASSHQGLAGVLNTQYF
TRBV6-2/TRBV6-3	TRBJ2-7	CASSYVRTDSYEQYF
TRBV10-3	TRBJ1-2	CAISSGNRARKDYGYTF
TRBV18	TRBJ2-1	CASSLDDRVKFF
TRBV13	TRBJ2-4	CASSLGAGSDIQYF
TRBV20-1	TRBJ1-1	CSVYRAGEAFF
TRBV4-2	TRBJ2-1	CASSQKGTDYNEQFF
TRBV5-1	TRBJ2-1	CASSSRTQGSYNEQFF
TRBV6-6	TRBJ2-5	CASSYWSGGEETQYF
TRBV29-1	TRBJ2-2	CSVWAQHTGELFF
TRBV3-1	TRBJ1-2	CASSQGLPYGYTF
TRBV27	TRBJ2-1	CASGQRGGVSNEQFF
TRBV29-1	TRBJ2-2	CSVDGPGLGNTGELFF
TRBV3-1	TRBJ2-5	CASSLQMTVNQETQYF
TRBV7-2	TRBJ2-1	CASSFDSTPYNEQFF
TRBV13	TRBJ2-7	CASSLEGGRNEQYF
TRBV4-3	TRBJ2-1	CASSQDRSGDEQFF
TRBV29-1	TRBJ2-3	CSVVGTGGAADTQYF
TRBV9	TRBJ2-3	CASSVGAGYQDTQYF
TRBV7-9	TRBJ1-1	CASRGENTEAFF
TRBV3-1	TRBJ2-1	CASSLNYDRGQFF
TRBV20-1	TRBJ1-5	CSARRQADNQPQHF
TRBV3-1	TRBJ1-2	CASSPRDSYSLGYTF
TRBV29-1	TRBJ2-2	CSVATGTANTGELFF
TRBV19	TRBJ2-7	CARSSAVSYEQYF
TRBV5-6	TRBJ2-7	CASSYRDYYEQYF
TRBV6-1	TRBJ2-1	CASSEGTGYSNEQFF
TRBV29-1	TRBJ1-1	CSVEPREAFF
TRBV27	TRBJ2-7	CASRPYGGDEQYF
TRBV9	TRBJ2-2	CASSVLAGGRYTGELFF
TRBV20-1	-	CSASVELVVNEQYF
TRBV7-9	-	CASSLWADQETQYF
TRBV7-9	TRBJ2-6	CASSYTGPGANVLTF
TRBV12-3/TRBV12-4	TRBJ2-5	CASRGLAGETQYF
TRBV10-3	TRBJ2-7	CAIRPSTGSYEQYF
TRBV7-9	TRBJ2-7	CASSSRDTSYEQYF
TRBV7-2	TRBJ1-5	CASSLVVNNQPQHF
TRBV6-2/TRBV6-3	TRBJ2-7	CASSHRRRLQAQGQYF
TRBV29-1	TRBJ1-1	CSVVRVTEAFF
TRBV20-1	TRBJ2-1	CSAKDTRVSYNEQFF
TRBV28	TRBJ1-6	CASSLSGDFSPLHF
TRBV7-2	TRBJ2-7	CASSLHAGGSYEQYF
TRBV20-1	TRBJ2-5	CSARITGTETQYF
TRBV12-3/TRBV12-4	-	CASGGTGTGTHSASYNIQYF
TRBV4-2	TRBJ1-4	CASSQDVRVDEKLFF
TRBV21-1	TRBJ2-3	CASSLTGTGNTDTQYF
TRBV6-2/TRBV6-3	TRBJ1-1	CASARENTEAFF
TRBV7-2	TRBJ1-2	CASSLVGSTYGYTF
TRBV29-1	TRBJ2-7	CSVPTGTGAYEQYF
TRBV7-9	TRBJ2-5	CASSETGTSGGRQETQYF